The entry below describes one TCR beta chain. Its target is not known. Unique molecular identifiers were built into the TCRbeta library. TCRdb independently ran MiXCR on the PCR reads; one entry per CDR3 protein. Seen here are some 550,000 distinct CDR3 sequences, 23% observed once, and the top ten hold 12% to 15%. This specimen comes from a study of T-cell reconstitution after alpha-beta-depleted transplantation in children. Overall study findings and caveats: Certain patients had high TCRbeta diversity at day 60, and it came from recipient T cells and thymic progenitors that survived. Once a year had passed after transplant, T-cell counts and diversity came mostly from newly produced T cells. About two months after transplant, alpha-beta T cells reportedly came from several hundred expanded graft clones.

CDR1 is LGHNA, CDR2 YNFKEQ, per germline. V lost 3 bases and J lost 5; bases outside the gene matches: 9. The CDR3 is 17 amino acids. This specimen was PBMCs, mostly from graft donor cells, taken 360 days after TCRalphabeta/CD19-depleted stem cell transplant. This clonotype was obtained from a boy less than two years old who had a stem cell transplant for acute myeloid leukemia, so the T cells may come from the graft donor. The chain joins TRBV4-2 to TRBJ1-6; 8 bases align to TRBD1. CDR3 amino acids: CASSQVGQARDNSPLHF. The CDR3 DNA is TGTGCCAGCAGCCAGGTGGGACAGGCAAGGGATAATTCACCCCTCCACTTT.